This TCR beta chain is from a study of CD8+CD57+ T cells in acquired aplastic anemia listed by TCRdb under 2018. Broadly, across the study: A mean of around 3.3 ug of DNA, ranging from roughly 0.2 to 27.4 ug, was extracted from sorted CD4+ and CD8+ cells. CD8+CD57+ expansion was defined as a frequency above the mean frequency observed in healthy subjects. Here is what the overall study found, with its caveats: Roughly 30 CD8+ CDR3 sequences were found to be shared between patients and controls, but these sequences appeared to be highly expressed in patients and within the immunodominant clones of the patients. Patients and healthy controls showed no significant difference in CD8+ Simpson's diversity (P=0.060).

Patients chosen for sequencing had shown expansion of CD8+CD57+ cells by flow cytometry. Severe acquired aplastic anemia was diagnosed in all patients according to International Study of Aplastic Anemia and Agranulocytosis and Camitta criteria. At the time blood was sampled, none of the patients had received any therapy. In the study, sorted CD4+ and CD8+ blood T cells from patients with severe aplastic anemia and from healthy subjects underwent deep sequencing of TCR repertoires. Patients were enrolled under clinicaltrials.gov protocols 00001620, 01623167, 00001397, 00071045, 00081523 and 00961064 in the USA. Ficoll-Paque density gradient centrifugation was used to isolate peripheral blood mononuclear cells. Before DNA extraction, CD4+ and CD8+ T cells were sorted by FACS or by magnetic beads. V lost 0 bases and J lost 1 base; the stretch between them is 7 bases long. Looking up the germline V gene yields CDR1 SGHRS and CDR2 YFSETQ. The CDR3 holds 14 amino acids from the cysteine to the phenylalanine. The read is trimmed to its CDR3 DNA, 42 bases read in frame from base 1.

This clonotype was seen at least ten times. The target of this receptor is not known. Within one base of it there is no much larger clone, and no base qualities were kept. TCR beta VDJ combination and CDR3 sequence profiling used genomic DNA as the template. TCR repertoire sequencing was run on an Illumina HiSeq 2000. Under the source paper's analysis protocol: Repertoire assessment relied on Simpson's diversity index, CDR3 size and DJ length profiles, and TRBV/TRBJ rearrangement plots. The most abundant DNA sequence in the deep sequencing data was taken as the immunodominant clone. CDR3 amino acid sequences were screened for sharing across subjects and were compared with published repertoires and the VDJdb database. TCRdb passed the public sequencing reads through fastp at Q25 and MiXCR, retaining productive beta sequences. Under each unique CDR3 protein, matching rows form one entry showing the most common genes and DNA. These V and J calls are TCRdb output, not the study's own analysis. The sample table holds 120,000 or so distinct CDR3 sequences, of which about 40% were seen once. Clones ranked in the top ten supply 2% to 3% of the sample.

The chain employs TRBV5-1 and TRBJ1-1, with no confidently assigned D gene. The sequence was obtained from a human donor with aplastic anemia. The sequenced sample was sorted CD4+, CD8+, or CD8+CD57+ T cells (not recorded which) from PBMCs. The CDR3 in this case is CASSLGWGNTEAFF. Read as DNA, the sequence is TGCGCCAGCAGCTTGGGGTGGGGGAACACTGAAGCTTTCTTT.